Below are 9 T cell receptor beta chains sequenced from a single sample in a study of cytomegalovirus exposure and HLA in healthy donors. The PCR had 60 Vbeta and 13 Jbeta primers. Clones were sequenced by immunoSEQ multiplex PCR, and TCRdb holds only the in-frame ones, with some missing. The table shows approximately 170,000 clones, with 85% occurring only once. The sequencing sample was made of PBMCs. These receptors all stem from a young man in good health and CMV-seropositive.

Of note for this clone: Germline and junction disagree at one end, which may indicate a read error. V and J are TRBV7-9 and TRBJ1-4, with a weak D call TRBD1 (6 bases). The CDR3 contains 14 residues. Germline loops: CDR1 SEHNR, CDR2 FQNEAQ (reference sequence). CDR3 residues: CSSTESGALEKLFF. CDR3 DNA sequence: TGTTCCAGCACCGAATCAGGGGCCCTGGAAAAACTGTTTTTT.

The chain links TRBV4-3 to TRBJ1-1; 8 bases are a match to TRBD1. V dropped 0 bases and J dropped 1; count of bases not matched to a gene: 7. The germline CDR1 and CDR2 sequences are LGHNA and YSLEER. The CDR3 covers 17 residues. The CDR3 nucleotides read TGCGCCAGCAGCCAAGATAGGTCCGGACAGGGGAACACTGAAGCTTTCTTT. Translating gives CASSQDRSGQGNTEAFF.

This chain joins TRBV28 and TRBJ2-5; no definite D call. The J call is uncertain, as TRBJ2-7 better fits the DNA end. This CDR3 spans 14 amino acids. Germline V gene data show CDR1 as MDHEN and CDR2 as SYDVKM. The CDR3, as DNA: TGTGCCAGCAGTTTCGTAGAGATATCCTACGAGCAGTACTTC. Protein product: CASSFVEISYEQYF.

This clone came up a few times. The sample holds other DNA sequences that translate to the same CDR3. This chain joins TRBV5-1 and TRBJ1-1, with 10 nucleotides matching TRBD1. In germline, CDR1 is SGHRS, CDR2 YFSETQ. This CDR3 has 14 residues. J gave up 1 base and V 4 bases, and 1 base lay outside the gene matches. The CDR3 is CASSRTGGNTEAFF. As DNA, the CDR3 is TGCGCCAGCAGCCGGACAGGGGGGAACACTGAAGCTTTCTTT.

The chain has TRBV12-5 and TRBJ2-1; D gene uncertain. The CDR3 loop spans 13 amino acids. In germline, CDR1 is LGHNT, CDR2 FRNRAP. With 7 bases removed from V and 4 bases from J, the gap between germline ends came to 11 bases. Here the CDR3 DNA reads TGTGCTAGTGCCTTGACACGGTACAATGAGCAGTTCTTC. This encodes CASALTRYNEQFF.

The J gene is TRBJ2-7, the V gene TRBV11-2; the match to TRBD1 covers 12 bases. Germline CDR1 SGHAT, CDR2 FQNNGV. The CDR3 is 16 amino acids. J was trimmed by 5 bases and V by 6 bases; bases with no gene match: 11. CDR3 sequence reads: CASSVGQGALWDEQYV. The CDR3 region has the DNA TGTGCCAGCAGTGTGGGACAGGGGGCATTATGGGACGAGCAGTACGTC.

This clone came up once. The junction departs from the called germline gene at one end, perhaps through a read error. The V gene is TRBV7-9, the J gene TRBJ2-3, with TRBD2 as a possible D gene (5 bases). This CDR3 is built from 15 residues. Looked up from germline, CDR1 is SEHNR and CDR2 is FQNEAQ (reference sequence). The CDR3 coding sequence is TGTTCCAGCAGCTTCCCTCGGGAATCAGCAGATACGCAGTATTTT. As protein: CSSSFPRESADTQYF. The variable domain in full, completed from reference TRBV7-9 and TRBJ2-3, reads DTGVSQNPRHKITKRGQNVTFRCDPISEHNRLYWYRQTLGQGPEFLTYFQNEAQLEKSRLLSDRFSAERPKGSFSTLEIQRTEQGDSAMYLCSSSFPRESADTQYFGPGTRLTVL.

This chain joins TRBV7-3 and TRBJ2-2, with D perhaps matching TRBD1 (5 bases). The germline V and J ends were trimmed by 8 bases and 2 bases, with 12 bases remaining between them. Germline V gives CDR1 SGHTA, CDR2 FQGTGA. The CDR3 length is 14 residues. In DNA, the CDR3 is TGTGCCAGCCAGGGAACACCAAACACCGGGGAGCTGTTTTTT. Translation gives CASQGTPNTGELFF.

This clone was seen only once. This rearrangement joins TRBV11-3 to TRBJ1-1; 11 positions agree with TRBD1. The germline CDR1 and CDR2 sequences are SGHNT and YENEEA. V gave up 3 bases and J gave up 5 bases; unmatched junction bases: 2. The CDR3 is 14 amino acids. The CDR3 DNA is TGTGCCAGCAGCTTCGGGACAGGGGGTACTGAAGCTTTCTTT. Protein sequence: CASSFGTGGTEAFF.